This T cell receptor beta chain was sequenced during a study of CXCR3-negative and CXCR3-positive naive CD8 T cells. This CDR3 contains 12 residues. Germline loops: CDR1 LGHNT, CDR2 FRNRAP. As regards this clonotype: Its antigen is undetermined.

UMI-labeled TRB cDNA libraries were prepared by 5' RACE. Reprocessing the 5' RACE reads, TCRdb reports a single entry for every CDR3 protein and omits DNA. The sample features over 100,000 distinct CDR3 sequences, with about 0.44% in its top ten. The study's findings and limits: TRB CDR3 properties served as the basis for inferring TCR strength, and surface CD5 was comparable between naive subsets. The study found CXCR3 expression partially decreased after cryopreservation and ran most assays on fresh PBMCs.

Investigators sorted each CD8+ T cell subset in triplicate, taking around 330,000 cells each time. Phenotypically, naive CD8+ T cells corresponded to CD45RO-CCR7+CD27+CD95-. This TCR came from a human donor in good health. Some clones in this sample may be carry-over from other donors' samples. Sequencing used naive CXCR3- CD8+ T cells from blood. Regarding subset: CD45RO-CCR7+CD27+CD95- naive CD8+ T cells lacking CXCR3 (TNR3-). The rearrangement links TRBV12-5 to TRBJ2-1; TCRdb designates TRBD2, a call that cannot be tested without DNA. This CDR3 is CASGLAYNEQFF.